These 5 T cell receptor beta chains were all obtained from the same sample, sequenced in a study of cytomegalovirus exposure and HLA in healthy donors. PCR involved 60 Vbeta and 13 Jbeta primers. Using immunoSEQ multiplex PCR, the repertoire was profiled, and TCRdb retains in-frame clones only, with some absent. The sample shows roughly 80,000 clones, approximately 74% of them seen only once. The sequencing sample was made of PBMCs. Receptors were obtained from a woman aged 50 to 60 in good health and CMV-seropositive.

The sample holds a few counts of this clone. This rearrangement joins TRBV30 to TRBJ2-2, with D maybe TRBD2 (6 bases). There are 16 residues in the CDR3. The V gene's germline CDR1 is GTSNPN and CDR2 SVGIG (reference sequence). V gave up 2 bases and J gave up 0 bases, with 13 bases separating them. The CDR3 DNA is TGTGCCTGGAGTAAAATACCGGGAGCGAACACCGGGGAGCTGTTTTTT. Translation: CAWSKIPGANTGELFF.

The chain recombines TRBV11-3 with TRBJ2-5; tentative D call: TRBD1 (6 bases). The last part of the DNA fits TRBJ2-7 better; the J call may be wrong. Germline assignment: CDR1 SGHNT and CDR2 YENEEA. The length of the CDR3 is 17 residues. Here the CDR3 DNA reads TGTGCCAGCAGCTTAGGAACCCAGGGGACGAGCTCCTACGAGCAGTACTTC. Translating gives CASSLGTQGTSSYEQYF.

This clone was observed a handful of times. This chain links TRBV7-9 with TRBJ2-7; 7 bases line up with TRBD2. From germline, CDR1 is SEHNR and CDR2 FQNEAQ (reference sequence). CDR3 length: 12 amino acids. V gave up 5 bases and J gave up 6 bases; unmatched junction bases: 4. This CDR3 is CASSRAGAEQYF. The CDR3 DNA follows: TGTGCCAGCAGCCGCGCGGGAGCCGAGCAGTACTTC.

The DNA for the CDR3 is TGTGCCAGCAGTCTCCCCGGGACAGGGGTGGGGGAGCAGTACTTC. Protein: CASSLPGTGVGEQYF. The chain joins TRBV28 to TRBJ2-7, with 10 bases aligning to TRBD1. The germline gives CDR1 MDHEN, CDR2 SYDVKM. The CDR3 spans 15 residues. V trimming: 5 bases; J trimming: 7 bases; junction bases outside the gene matches: 11.

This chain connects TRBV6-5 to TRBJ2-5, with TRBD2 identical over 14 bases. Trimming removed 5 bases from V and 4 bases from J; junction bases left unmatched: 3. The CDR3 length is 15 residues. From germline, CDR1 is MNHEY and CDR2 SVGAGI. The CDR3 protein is CASSTGLAGAETQYF. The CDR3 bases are TGTGCCAGCAGTACGGGACTAGCGGGAGCAGAGACCCAGTACTTC.